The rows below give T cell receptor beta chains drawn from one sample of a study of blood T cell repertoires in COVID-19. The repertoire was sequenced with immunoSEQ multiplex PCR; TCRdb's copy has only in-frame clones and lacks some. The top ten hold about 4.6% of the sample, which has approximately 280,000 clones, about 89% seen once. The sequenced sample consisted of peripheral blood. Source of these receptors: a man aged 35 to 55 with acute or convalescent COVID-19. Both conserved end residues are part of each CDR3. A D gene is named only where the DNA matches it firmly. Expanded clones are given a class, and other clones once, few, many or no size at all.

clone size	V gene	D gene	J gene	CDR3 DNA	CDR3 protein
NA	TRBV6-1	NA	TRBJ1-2	TGTGCCAGCAGTGAAGTTTGGAGATTGAGTGGCTACACCTTC	CASSEVWRLSGYTF
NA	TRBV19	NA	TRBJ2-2	TGTGCCAGCAAAAGGGACTCCGCGAACACCGGGGAGCTGTTTTTT	CASKRDSANTGELFF
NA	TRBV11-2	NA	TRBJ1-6	TGTGCCAGCAGCTTAAATTTACTCTCACCCCTCCACTTT	CASSLNLLSPLHF
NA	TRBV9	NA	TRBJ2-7	TGTGCCAGCAGCGTAGATATAGCAACCGGAGAGACTGAAGCCTACGAGCAGTACTTC	CASSVDIATGETEAYEQYF
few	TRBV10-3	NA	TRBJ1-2	TGTGCCATCAGCGGAGACCTGAACTATGGCTACACCTTC	CAISGDLNYGYTF
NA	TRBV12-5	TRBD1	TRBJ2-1	TGTGCTAGTGGTTTGGGGACAGGAAAAGGCAATGAGCAGTTCTTC	CASGLGTGKGNEQFF
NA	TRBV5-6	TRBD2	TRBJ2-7	TGTGCCAGCAGCTTCCGGGGGGGCCGAACTTACGAGCAGTACTTC	CASSFRGGRTYEQYF
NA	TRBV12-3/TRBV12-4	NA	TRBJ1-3	TGTGCCAGCAGTATCATCTCTGGAAACACCATATATTTT	CASSIISGNTIYF
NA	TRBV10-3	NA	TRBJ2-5	TGTGCCATCAGTGGGACTGACAAGAGCCTAGAGACCCAGTACTTC	CAISGTDKSLETQYF
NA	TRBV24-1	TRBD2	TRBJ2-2	TGTGCCACCAGTCGACTAGCGGGGGGCACCGGGGAGCTGTTTTTT	CATSRLAGGTGELFF
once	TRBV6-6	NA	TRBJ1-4	TGTGCCAGCAGTTCCGTGGACACGTGGGAAAAACTGTTTTTT	CASSSVDTWEKLFF
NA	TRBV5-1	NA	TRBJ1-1	TGCGCCAGCAGTCAGAATCAGGGTAAAGCTTTCTTT	CASSQNQGKAFF
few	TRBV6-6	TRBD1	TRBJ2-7	TGTGCCAGCAGGCCTATGATCGGACAGGCCTCCTACGAGCAGTACTTC	CASRPMIGQASYEQYF
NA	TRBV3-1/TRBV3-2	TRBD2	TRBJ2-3	TGTGCCAGCAGCTTTCGCGGGGGGCGCACAGATACGCAGTATTTT	CASSFRGGRTDTQYF
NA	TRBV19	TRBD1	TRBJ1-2	TGTGCCAGTAGTATCCTACAGGGGGCTGGCGGCTACACCTTC	CASSILQGAGGYTF
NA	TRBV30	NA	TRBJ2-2	TGTGCCTGGGACAGCGCGAACACCGGGGAGCTGTTTTTT	CAWDSANTGELFF
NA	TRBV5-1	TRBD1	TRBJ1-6	TGCGCCAGCAGCTTGTGGACAGGGAGCTCCTATAATTCACCCCTCCACTTT	CASSLWTGSSYNSPLHF
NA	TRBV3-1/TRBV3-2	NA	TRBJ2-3	TGTGCCAGCAGCCAACCCGACAAACGCACAGATACGCAGTATTTT	CASSQPDKRTDTQYF
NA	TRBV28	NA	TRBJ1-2	TGTGCCAGCAGGGAGGCAGCTAACTATGGCTACACCTTC	CASREAANYGYTF
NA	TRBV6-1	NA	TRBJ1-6	TGTGCCAGCAGTGAAATGAGGTACTCCTATAATTCACCCCTCCACTTT	CASSEMRYSYNSPLHF
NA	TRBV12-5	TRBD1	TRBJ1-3	TGTGCTAGTGGTTTGATCGACAGGGGTGGAAACACCATATATTTT	CASGLIDRGGNTIYF
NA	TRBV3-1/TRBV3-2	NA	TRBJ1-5	TGTGCCAGCAGCCCTATGTCGGCGGGGCCCCAGCATTTT	CASSPMSAGPQHF
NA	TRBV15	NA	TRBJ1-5	TGTGCCACCAGCGGGAGTCCTTATGGCAATCAGCCCCAGCATTTT	CATSGSPYGNQPQHF
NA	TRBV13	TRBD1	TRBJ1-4	TGTGCCAGCAGCTCCCTAAGGGGGCCGGAAAAACTGTTTTTT	CASSSLRGPEKLFF
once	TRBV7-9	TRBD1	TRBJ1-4	TGTGCCAGCAGCTTAACAGGGGGCTATAATGAAAAACTGTTTTTT	CASSLTGGYNEKLFF
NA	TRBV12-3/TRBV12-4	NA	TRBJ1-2	TGTGCCAGCAGTCGTGAACTCTATGGCTACACCTTC	CASSRELYGYTF
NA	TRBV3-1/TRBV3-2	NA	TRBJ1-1	TGTGCCAGCAGCCAAGTGGGGGGAAACACTGAAGCTTTCTTT	CASSQVGGNTEAFF
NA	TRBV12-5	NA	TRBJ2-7	TGTGCTAGTGGAAGCTACCGGACAGTTTCCACCTACGAGCAGTACTTC	CASGSYRTVSTYEQYF
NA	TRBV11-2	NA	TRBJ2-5	TGTGCCAGCAGCTTAGGCACACAAGAGACCCAGTACTTC	CASSLGTQETQYF
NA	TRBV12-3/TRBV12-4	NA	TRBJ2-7	TGTGCCAGCAGGCGACAGGGACTCTACGAGCAGTACTTC	CASRRQGLYEQYF
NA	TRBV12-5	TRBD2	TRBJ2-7	TGTGCTAGTGTTCTCGACGGGGGGGAGCAGTACTTC	CASVLDGGEQYF
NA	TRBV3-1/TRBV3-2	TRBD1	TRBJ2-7	TGTGCCAGCAGCCTGGGACAGGGTAGGTACGAGCAGTACTTC	CASSLGQGRYEQYF
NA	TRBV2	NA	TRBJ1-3	TGTGCCAGCAGTGGGCGGGGCTCTGGAAACACCATATATTTT	CASSGRGSGNTIYF
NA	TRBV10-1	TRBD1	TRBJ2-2	TGCGCCAGCAGGAGGACAGGGGGAACCGGGGAGCTGTTTTTT	CASRRTGGTGELFF
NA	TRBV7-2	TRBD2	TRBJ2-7	TGTGCCAGCAGCTTAGGGGGGGGATATTACGAGCAGTACTTC	CASSLGGGYYEQYF
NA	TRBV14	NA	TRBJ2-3	TGTGCCAGCAGCCAACGCGGACAGTTCCCCTTTACGCAGTATTTT	CASSQRGQFPFTQYF
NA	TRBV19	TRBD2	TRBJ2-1	TGTGCCAGTAGTCCGCGGGGGGACCGGAGTGAGCAGTTCTTC	CASSPRGDRSEQFF
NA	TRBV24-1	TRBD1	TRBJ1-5	TGTGCCACCAGTGACGGGGACAGCCATAGCAATCAGCCCCAGCATTTT	CATSDGDSHSNQPQHF
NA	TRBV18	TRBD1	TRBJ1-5	TGTGCCAGCTCACCCCTCCCGGCGGCAGGGGGTAATCAGCCCCAGCATTTT	CASSPLPAAGGNQPQHF
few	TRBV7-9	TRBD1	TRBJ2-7	TGTGCCAGCAGCTCGGACAGGGTCTACGAGCAGTACTTC	CASSSDRVYEQYF
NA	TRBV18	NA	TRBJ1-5	TGTGCCAGCTCACCAGGGGCAGGTCAGCCCCAGCATTTT	CASSPGAGQPQHF
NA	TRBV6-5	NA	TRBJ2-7	TGTGCCAGCAGTTTATCTTCCGGGGGTAACTCCTACGAGCAGTACTTC	CASSLSSGGNSYEQYF
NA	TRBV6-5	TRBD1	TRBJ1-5	TGTGCCAGCAGTAACTCCGGGACAGGGGGCCAGCCCCAGCATTTT	CASSNSGTGGQPQHF
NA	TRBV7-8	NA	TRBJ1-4	TGTGCCAGCAGCTTGCTTTACGGGACAAGTAATGAAAAACTGTTTTTT	CASSLLYGTSNEKLFF
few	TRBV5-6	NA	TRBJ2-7	TGTGCCAGCAGTGGTCCTACCTACGAGCAGTACTTC	CASSGPTYEQYF
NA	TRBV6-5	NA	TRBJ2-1	TGTGCCAGCAGTTACTCTCTTTCCTACAATGAGCAGTTCTTC	CASSYSLSYNEQFF
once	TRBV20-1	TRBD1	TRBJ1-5	TGCAGTGCTAGTGGGACAGGCCCCCCTCGGGCCCAGCATTTT	CSASGTGPPRAQHF
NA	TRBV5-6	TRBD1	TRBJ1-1	TGTGCCAGCAGCTTGAATTCCCGGGACAGGGGAACTGAAGCTTTCTTT	CASSLNSRDRGTEAFF
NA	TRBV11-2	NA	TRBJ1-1	TGTGCCAGCAGCTTACAGGAGAACACTGAAGCTTTCTTT	CASSLQENTEAFF
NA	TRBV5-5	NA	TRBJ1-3	TGTGCCAGCAGCCTCCAGGGACACCGAATCTCTGGAAACACCATATATTTT	CASSLQGHRISGNTIYF
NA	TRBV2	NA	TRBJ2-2	TGTGCCAGCAGCAGGGAAAGGGGGACCGGGGAGCTGTTTTTT	CASSRERGTGELFF
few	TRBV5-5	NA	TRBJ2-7	TGTGCCAGCGCGCTACAGAGCTCCTACGAGCAGTACTTC	CASALQSSYEQYF
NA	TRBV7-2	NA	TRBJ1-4	TGTGCCAGCAGCAAGACACCCTTTAATGAAAAACTGTTTTTT	CASSKTPFNEKLFF
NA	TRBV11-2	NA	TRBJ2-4	TGTGCCAGCAGCTTATCGGGGCAGGGGACAAACATTCAGTACTTC	CASSLSGQGTNIQYF
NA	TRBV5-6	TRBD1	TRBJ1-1	TGTGCCAGCAGCTCGCCCAAGACAGGGGGCATCACTGAAGCTTTCTTT	CASSSPKTGGITEAFF
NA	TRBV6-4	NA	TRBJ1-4	TGTGCCAGCAGCCGAGGGCCGAATGAAAAACTGTTTTTT	CASSRGPNEKLFF
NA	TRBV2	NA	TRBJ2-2	TGTGCCAGCAGGTTACAGGTTCTCAACACCGGGGAGCTGTTTTTT	CASRLQVLNTGELFF
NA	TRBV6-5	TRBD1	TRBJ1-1	TGTGCCAGTCAATTAAGGGGGCTGTACACTGAAGCTTTCTTT	CASQLRGLYTEAFF
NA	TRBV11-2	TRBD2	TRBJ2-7	TGTGCCAGCAGCCTGGGACTAGCGAACTACGAGCAGTACTTC	CASSLGLANYEQYF
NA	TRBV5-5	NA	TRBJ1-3	TGTGCCAGCAGCTTGGGCCAGGCGAGCTCTGGAAACACCATATATTTT	CASSLGQASSGNTIYF